This is a list of T cell receptor beta chains from one sample in a study of T-cell memory formation after mild COVID-19. One entry per CDR3 protein results from TCRdb running MiXCR on the 5' RACE reads. The table has about 240,000 distinct CDR3 sequences, roughly 9.4% seen once. The material sequenced was PBMCs or a T cell subset sorted from them (not recorded which). These receptors were taken from a man younger than 30 who had mild COVID-19 (a few samples of this study predate the infection). Cell type and time point are not known. Each CDR3 is given with its conserved first and last residue. Each record gives: J gene, D gene, clone size, CDR3 length, V gene, CDR3 protein, CDR3 DNA. D genes are given only for firm matches. Expanded clones are given a class, and other clones once, few, many or no size at all.

j_call: TRBJ2-7
d_call: TRBD1
clone_size: many
cdr3_length: 15
v_call: TRBV5-1
cdr3_aa: CASSLTGDSSYEQYF
cdr3_nt: TGCGCCAGCAGCTTGACAGGGGACAGCTCCTACGAGCAGTACTTC

j_call: TRBJ2-5
d_call: TRBD2
clone_size: few
cdr3_length: 16
v_call: TRBV7-3
cdr3_aa: CASSLILAGGQETQYF
cdr3_nt: TGTGCCAGCAGCTTGATCCTAGCGGGGGGGCAAGAGACCCAGTACTTC

j_call: TRBJ1-2
d_call: .
clone_size: few
cdr3_length: 15
v_call: TRBV4-1
cdr3_aa: CASSQVGGLNYGYTF
cdr3_nt: TGCGCCAGCAGCCAAGTGGGGGGGCTCAACTATGGCTACACCTTC

j_call: TRBJ1-1
d_call: TRBD1
clone_size: few
cdr3_length: 16
v_call: TRBV5-1
cdr3_aa: CASSLAQTGGGTEAFF
cdr3_nt: TGCGCCAGCAGCTTGGCCCAAACAGGGGGAGGCACTGAAGCTTTCTTT

j_call: TRBJ1-3
d_call: .
clone_size: few
cdr3_length: 14
v_call: TRBV4-3
cdr3_aa: CASSQGGDGNTIYF
cdr3_nt: TGCGCCAGCAGCCAAGGAGGGGACGGAAACACCATATATTTT

j_call: TRBJ2-5
d_call: .
clone_size: .
cdr3_length: 16
v_call: TRBV9
cdr3_aa: CASSAGDSGLQETQYF
cdr3_nt: TGTGCCAGCAGCGCCGGGGATTCGGGGCTCCAAGAGACCCAGTACTTC

j_call: TRBJ2-2
d_call: .
clone_size: .
cdr3_length: 15
v_call: TRBV7-6
cdr3_aa: CASSLMDRATGELFF
cdr3_nt: TGTGCCAGCAGCTTGATGGACCGGGCCACCGGGGAGCTGTTTTTT

j_call: TRBJ1-6
d_call: .
clone_size: few
cdr3_length: 13
v_call: TRBV27
cdr3_aa: CASSFTRNSPLHF
cdr3_nt: TGTGCCAGCAGTTTCACGAGAAATTCACCCCTCCACTTT

j_call: TRBJ2-5
d_call: TRBD2
clone_size: .
cdr3_length: 15
v_call: TRBV27
cdr3_aa: CASSLRPGGQETQYF
cdr3_nt: TGTGCCAGCAGTTTGCGCCCGGGAGGCCAAGAGACCCAGTACTTC

j_call: TRBJ2-7
d_call: .
clone_size: .
cdr3_length: 10
v_call: TRBV30
cdr3_aa: CAWSKTEQYF
cdr3_nt: TGTGCCTGGAGTAAAACCGAGCAGTACTTC

j_call: TRBJ2-7
d_call: .
clone_size: .
cdr3_length: 14
v_call: TRBV19
cdr3_aa: CASSISAPTYEQYF
cdr3_nt: TGTGCCAGTAGTATTTCAGCGCCGACCTACGAGCAGTACTTC

j_call: TRBJ2-1
d_call: TRBD2
clone_size: few
cdr3_length: 14
v_call: TRBV9
cdr3_aa: CASSGTSGGWEQFF
cdr3_nt: TGTGCCAGCAGCGGGACTAGCGGGGGCTGGGAGCAGTTCTTC

j_call: TRBJ1-1
d_call: .
clone_size: few
cdr3_length: 15
v_call: TRBV7-9
cdr3_aa: CASSGRETENTEAFF
cdr3_nt: TGTGCCAGCAGCGGCCGGGAGACAGAGAACACTGAAGCTTTCTTT

j_call: TRBJ1-5
d_call: .
clone_size: many
cdr3_length: 14
v_call: TRBV5-1
cdr3_aa: CASSADNSNQPQHF
cdr3_nt: TGCGCCAGCAGCGCAGACAATAGCAATCAGCCCCAGCATTTT

j_call: TRBJ2-7
d_call: .
clone_size: few
cdr3_length: 14
v_call: TRBV2
cdr3_aa: CASNAGAEMYEQYF
cdr3_nt: TGTGCCAGCAACGCGGGGGCCGAGATGTACGAGCAGTACTTC

j_call: TRBJ1-1
d_call: TRBD1
clone_size: .
cdr3_length: 14
v_call: TRBV7-9
cdr3_aa: CASSVPGGTTEAFF
cdr3_nt: TGTGCCAGCAGCGTACCAGGGGGCACGACTGAAGCTTTCTTT

j_call: TRBJ1-2
d_call: .
clone_size: .
cdr3_length: 12
v_call: TRBV2
cdr3_aa: CASSVGNYGYTF
cdr3_nt: TGTGCCAGCAGTGTGGGAAACTATGGCTACACCTTC

j_call: TRBJ2-1
d_call: .
clone_size: few
cdr3_length: 17
v_call: TRBV7-8
cdr3_aa: CASSLASSRGFGNEQFF
cdr3_nt: TGTGCCAGCAGCTTAGCCAGTAGTAGGGGGTTTGGAAATGAGCAGTTCTTC

j_call: TRBJ2-3
d_call: .
clone_size: few
cdr3_length: 14
v_call: TRBV24-1
cdr3_aa: CATSDPPVHRTQYF
cdr3_nt: TGTGCCACCAGTGACCCCCCGGTCCACCGTACGCAGTATTTT

j_call: TRBJ2-5
d_call: TRBD2
clone_size: .
cdr3_length: 18
v_call: TRBV6-2/TRBV6-3
cdr3_aa: CASSYTFLAGGPQETQYF
cdr3_nt: TGTGCCAGCAGTTACACCTTCCTAGCGGGGGGCCCACAAGAGACCCAGTACTTC

j_call: TRBJ2-4
d_call: .
clone_size: .
cdr3_length: 11
v_call: TRBV28
cdr3_aa: CASSQDRIQYF
cdr3_nt: TGTGCCAGCAGCCAAGACCGCATTCAGTACTTC

j_call: TRBJ2-1
d_call: TRBD2
clone_size: few
cdr3_length: 13
v_call: TRBV2
cdr3_aa: CASGSGGNNEQFF
cdr3_nt: TGTGCCAGCGGTAGCGGGGGCAACAATGAGCAGTTCTTC